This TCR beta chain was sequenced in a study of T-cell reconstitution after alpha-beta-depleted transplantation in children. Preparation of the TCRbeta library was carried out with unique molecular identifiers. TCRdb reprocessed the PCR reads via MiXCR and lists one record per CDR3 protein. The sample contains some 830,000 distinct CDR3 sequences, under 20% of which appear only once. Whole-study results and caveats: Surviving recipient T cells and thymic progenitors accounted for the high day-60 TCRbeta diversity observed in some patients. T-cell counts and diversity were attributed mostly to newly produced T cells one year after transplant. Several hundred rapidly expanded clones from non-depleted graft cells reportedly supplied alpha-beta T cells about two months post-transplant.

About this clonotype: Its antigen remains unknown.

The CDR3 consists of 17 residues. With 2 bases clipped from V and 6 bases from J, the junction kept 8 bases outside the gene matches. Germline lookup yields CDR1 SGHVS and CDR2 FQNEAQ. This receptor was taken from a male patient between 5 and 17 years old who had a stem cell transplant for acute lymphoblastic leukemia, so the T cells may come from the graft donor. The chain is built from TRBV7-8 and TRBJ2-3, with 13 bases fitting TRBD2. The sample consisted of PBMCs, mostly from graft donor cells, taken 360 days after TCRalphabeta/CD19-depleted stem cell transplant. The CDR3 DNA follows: TGTGCCAGCAGCTTAAGGAGCGGACTAGCGGGAGCCGATACGCAGTATTTT. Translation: CASSLRSGLAGADTQYF.